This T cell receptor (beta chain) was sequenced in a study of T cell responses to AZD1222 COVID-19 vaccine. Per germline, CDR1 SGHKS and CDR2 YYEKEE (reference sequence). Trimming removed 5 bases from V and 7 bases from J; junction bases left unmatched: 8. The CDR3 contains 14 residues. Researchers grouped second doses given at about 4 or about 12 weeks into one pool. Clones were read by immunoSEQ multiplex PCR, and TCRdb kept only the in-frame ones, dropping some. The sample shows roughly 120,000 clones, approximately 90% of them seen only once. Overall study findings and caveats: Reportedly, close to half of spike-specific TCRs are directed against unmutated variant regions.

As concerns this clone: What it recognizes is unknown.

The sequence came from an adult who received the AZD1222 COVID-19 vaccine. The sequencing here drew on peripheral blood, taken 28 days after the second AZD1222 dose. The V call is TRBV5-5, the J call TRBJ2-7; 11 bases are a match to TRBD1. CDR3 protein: CASRIGTGGGEQYF. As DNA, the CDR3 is TGTGCCAGCAGAATCGGGACAGGGGGAGGTGAGCAGTACTTC.